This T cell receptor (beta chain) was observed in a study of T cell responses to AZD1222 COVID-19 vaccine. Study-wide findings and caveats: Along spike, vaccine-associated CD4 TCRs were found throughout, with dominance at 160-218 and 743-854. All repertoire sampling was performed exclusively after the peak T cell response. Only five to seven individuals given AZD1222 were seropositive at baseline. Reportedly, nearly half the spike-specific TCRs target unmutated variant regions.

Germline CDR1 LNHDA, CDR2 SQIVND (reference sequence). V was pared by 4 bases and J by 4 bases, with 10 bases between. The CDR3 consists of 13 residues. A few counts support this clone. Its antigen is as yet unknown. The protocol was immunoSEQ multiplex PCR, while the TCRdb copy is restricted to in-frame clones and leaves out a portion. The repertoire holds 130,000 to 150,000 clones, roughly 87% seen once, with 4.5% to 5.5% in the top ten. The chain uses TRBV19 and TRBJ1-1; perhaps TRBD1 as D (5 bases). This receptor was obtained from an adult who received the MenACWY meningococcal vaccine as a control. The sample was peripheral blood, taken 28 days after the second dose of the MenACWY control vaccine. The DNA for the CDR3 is TGTGCCAGTAGTACCGGGGGGTTCACTGAAGCTTTCTTT. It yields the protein CASSTGGFTEAFF.